This paragraph reports one TCR beta chain. This receptor's antigen is unknown. The record has no base qualities; no much larger clone is one base away. These data belong to a study of control samples from healthy donors and cancer patients (dated by TCRdb to the early 2020s). Library prep was done by the immunoSEQ multiplex PCR assay. TCRdb holds this immuneACCESS table with in-frame rearrangements only. Some clones are missing; in checked studies, unresolved V genes explain under half, and the rest has no known cause. The sample contains about 70,000 clones, about 94% of them found a single time. The leading ten clones occupy under 3.5% of the sample. After removal of 7 bases from V and 5 bases from J, the junction retains 10 bases not matched to a gene. As encoded in the germline V gene, CDR1 is MRHNA while CDR2 is SNTAGT. From its cysteine to its phenylalanine, the CDR3 spans 16 amino acids. The DNA shown is the 48-base CDR3, in frame from base 1.

The sequence came from a woman in her twenties or thirties in good health. Rearrangement joined TRBV6-4 to TRBJ2-2; 10 bases in between match TRBD1. The specimen sequenced was blood. CDR3 loop: CASNPPRDRGTGELFF. In nucleotides, the sequence is TGTGCCAGCAACCCCCCCCGGGACAGGGGTACCGGGGAGCTGTTTTTT.